The 20 T cell receptor beta chains below were found in one sample sequenced in a study of blood T cells in healthy people across ages. Together with a sample-barcoded 5' primer, a J-beta primer mix was included in a second PCR lasting about 6 to 11 cycles. TCRdb independently ran MiXCR on the 5' RACE reads; one entry per CDR3 protein. The sample comprises 800,000 or so distinct CDR3 sequences, around 62% of which are singletons, and about a quarter rests with the top ten. The specimen was blood. These TCRs come from a man aged 25-45 years in good health.

Of note for this clonotype: A clone one base away is much larger, so this may be a read error. The chain couples TRBV6-5 to TRBJ2-3, with a possible D match to TRBD1 (6 bases). This CDR3 is built from 15 residues. Per germline, CDR1 MNHEY and CDR2 SVGAGI. The CDR3 here is CASSLQGPLTDTRYF. CDR3 DNA sequence: TGTGCCAGCAGTTTGCAGGGGCCCCTCACAGATACGCGGTATTTT.

The chain recombines TRBV27 with TRBJ1-6, with 7 bases fitting TRBD1. Losses at the gene ends were 3 bases for V and 7 bases for J; bases not matched to a gene: 6. CDR1 is MNHEY, CDR2 SMNVEV, per germline (reference sequence). This CDR3 region has 15 residues. CDR3 in amino acids: CASSLRGPKNSPLHF. DNA for the CDR3: TGTGCCAGCAGTTTGAGGGGGCCAAAAAATTCACCCCTCCACTTT.

The rearrangement joins TRBV15 to TRBJ1-2; TRBD1 matches at 10 bases. The germline CDR1 and CDR2 sequences are LNHNV and YYDKDF (reference sequence). Germline trimming cut 3 bases from V and 8 bases from J; bases unmatched to any gene: 9. The CDR3 is 15 residues long. CDR3 bases: TGTGCCACCAGCAGCCGGGACAGGGGATCGAGCGGCTACACCTTC. It translates to CATSSRDRGSSGYTF.

This clonotype has a handful of counts. The chain has TRBV15 and TRBJ1-2; 7 nucleotides align to TRBD1. This CDR3 has 13 residues. The germline V gene has CDR1 LNHNV and CDR2 YYDKDF (reference sequence). V lost 3 bases, J lost 2 bases, and 0 bases stayed unmatched. The CDR3 nucleotides read TGTGCCACCAGCAGGGACAGGAACTATGGCTACACCTTC. Amino acid sequence: CATSRDRNYGYTF. Full variable domain (rest looked up from reference TRBV15 and TRBJ1-2): DAMVIQNPRYQVTQFGKPVTLSCSQTLNHNVMYWYQQKSSQAPKLLFHYYDKDFNNEADTPDNFQSRRPNTSFCFLDIRSPGLGDTAMYLCATSRDRNYGYTFGSGTRLTVV.

This clonotype appeared a few times. The chain employs TRBV20-1 and TRBJ2-7; 7 bases line up with TRBD1. Losses at the gene ends were 3 bases for V and 6 bases for J; bases not matched to a gene: 5. Germline loops: CDR1 DFQATT, CDR2 SNEGSKA (reference sequence). This CDR3 region has 12 residues. The CDR3 DNA reads as TGCAGTGCTAGTGAGGGGGCTGGCGAGCAGTACTTC. Its protein is CSASEGAGEQYF.

This sequence joins TRBV12-3 or TRBV12-4 and TRBJ1-5; D uncertain. This CDR3 comprises 15 residues. Trimming took 3 bases from V and 1 from J, leaving 10 bases between them. CDR3 residues: CASSFMGISNQPQHF. CDR3 nucleotide sequence: TGTGCCAGCAGTTTCATGGGTATAAGCAATCAGCCCCAGCATTTT.

The chain couples TRBV18 to TRBJ2-3, with 8 bases identical to TRBD1. With V trimmed by 5 bases and J by 5 bases, 6 bases remained unmatched. The CDR3 totals 14 residues. From germline, CDR1 is KGHSH and CDR2 LQKENI. The CDR3 is CASSFQGAKDTQYF. The CDR3 DNA reads as TGTGCCAGCTCATTCCAGGGGGCGAAAGATACGCAGTATTTT.

V gene TRBV20-1 combines with J gene TRBJ2-5; 13 bases fit TRBD2. V trimming: 1 base; J trimming: 3 bases; junction bases outside the gene matches: 2. This CDR3 is 15 amino acids long. In germline, CDR1 is DFQATT, CDR2 SNEGSKA (reference sequence). CDR3 coding DNA: TGCAGTGCTAGAGGGGGGACTAGCGGGGAAGAGACCCAGTACTTC. Translation: CSARGGTSGEETQYF.

The chain links TRBV12-3 or TRBV12-4 to TRBJ1-5; 8 bases are a match to TRBD1. The junction had 2 bases not matched to a gene; V was cut back by 3 bases and J by 7 bases. This CDR3 comprises 13 residues. Here the CDR3 DNA reads TGTGCCAGCAGTTTCGGACAGGGACAGCCCCAGCATTTT. Its translation: CASSFGQGQPQHF.

J is TRBJ2-2 and V is TRBV7-3, with 13 bases fitting TRBD2. Per the germline V gene, CDR1 is SGHTA and CDR2 is FQGTGA. Unmatched junction bases numbered 6, after V lost 5 bases and J lost 6 bases. The CDR3 consists of 16 residues. CDR3 bases: TGTGCCAGCAGCAAACTAGCGGGGGGGCTCGCCGGGGAGCTGTTTTTT. Its translation: CASSKLAGGLAGELFF.

This clonotype appeared a few times. The chain is built from TRBV2 and TRBJ2-7; 14 bases map to TRBD2. V was pared by 3 bases and J by 5 bases, with 3 bases of the junction left unmatched. Germline V gene sequence: CDR1 SNHLY, CDR2 FYNNEI. The CDR3 length is 15 residues. CDR3 sequence (DNA): TGTGCCAGCAGTGAGCGGACTAGCGGGGGGAACGAGCAGTACTTC. Amino acids: CASSERTSGGNEQYF.

This chain uses TRBV28 with TRBJ2-4; no clear D. The last part of the DNA fits TRBJ2-7 better; the J call may be wrong. In germline, CDR1 is MDHEN, CDR2 SYDVKM. CDR3 length: 16 amino acids. DNA for the CDR3: TGTGCCAGCAGCTCACCAGAAATAATCCGCACCTACGAGCAGTACTTC. Translation: CASSSPEIIRTYEQYF.

The V call is TRBV12-3 or TRBV12-4, the J call TRBJ2-5; 8 bases are shared with TRBD2. The V and J ends lost 7 bases and 5 bases, in that order; junction bases with no gene match: 9. CDR3 length equals 14 residues. CDR3 sequence reads: CASNQPGRVETQYF. CDR3 nucleotide sequence: TGTGCCAGCAACCAACCCGGGAGGGTGGAGACCCAGTACTTC.

In nucleotides, the CDR3 is TGCAGTGCTAGAGATCATACGGGACGGAGCTTCTACGAGCAGTACTTC. Encoded protein: CSARDHTGRSFYEQYF. V usage is TRBV20-1 and J usage is TRBJ2-7; possibly TRBD1 or TRBD2 for D (5 bases each). Looked up from germline, CDR1 is DFQATT and CDR2 is SNEGSKA (reference sequence). The CDR3 is 16 amino acids. V was pared by 0 bases and J by 3 bases, with 18 bases between.

CDR3 sequence (DNA): TGCGCCAGCAGCCGGGTAGGGGAACTCCAAGAGACCCAGTACTTC. Translated: CASSRVGELQETQYF. The rearrangement links TRBV4-3 to TRBJ2-5, with D maybe TRBD1 (5 bases). The V gene lost 4 bases and the J gene lost 1 base, with 13 bases spanning the gap. Germline V CDR1 and CDR2: LGHNA, YSLEER. The CDR3 covers 15 residues.

The chain employs TRBV12-5 and TRBJ2-2, with 9 bases fitting TRBD2. This CDR3 contains 16 residues. The J segment lost 3 bases and the V segment lost 4 bases, leaving 6 bases of the junction unmatched. Germline CDR1 is LGHNT and CDR2 is FRNRAP. The CDR3 nucleotides are TGTGCTAGTGGTTCCACAGCGGGGGGATACACCGGGGAGCTGTTTTTT. It is translated as CASGSTAGGYTGELFF.

CDR3 in DNA: TGTGCCAGCTCACCACTCTTCGCGGGGGTTTCTTCCTACGAGCAGTACTTC. Translation gives CASSPLFAGVSSYEQYF. V gene TRBV18 combines with J gene TRBJ2-7, with 7 positions matching TRBD2. The V gene end was trimmed by 1 base and the J gene end by 1 base; junction bases not matched to a gene: 10. CDR1 is KGHSH, CDR2 LQKENI, per germline. There are 17 residues in the CDR3. The variable domain in full, with the rest retrieved from reference TRBV18 and TRBJ2-7, is NAGVMQNPRHLVRRRGQEARLRCSPMKGHSHVYWYRQLPEEGLKFMVYLQKENIIDESGMPKERFSAEFPKEGPSILRIQQVVRGDSAAYFCASSPLFAGVSSYEQYFGPGTRLTVT.

Here the CDR3 reads CASRTRRGEYNEQFF. The CDR3 DNA reads TGTGCCAGCAGGACGCGTCGGGGGGAATACAATGAGCAGTTCTTC. The gene calls are TRBV11-2 and TRBJ2-1; 7 bases are shared with TRBD2. This CDR3 comprises 15 residues. CDR1 and CDR2 (germline): SGHAT, FQNNGV. V lost 6 bases and J lost 4; bases outside the gene matches: 9.

The CDR3 nucleotides are TGTGCCAGCAGCCGCTGGAAAGAGACCCAGTACTTC. Encoded protein: CASSRWKETQYF. This chain links TRBV7-2 with TRBJ2-5, with D unclear. There are 12 residues in the CDR3. CDR1 and CDR2 from the germline V gene are SGHTA and FQGNSA. With 5 bases removed from V and 3 bases from J, the gap between germline ends came to 7 bases.

The table lists this clonotype with a few counts. The CDR3 loop reads CASSLFGGLQETQYF. In nucleotides, the CDR3 is TGTGCCAGCAGCTTATTTGGGGGCCTTCAAGAGACCCAGTACTTC. This sequence joins TRBV7-3 and TRBJ2-5; maybe TRBD1 (6 bases). Per germline, CDR1 SGHTA and CDR2 FQGTGA. V was cut by 2 bases and J by 2 bases, with 12 bases left in between. The CDR3 runs to 15 residues. Full variable domain (missing parts from reference TRBV7-3 and TRBJ2-5): GAGVSQTPSNKVTEKGKYVELRCDPISGHTALYWYRQSLGQGPEFLIYFQGTGAADDSGLPNDRFFAVRPEGSVSTLKIQRTERGDSAVYLCASSLFGGLQETQYFGPGTRLLVL.